This T cell receptor (beta chain) emerged from a study of T cells in tuberculosis. Looking at the study overall: CD1B tetramers identified T cells specific for mycobacterial lipid GMM. A South African cohort included IGRA-negative adolescents, latently infected IGRA-positive adolescents and adults with active tuberculosis.

Study conclusions and caveats: Smaller distances to GMM-specific TCRs suggested their expansion in active tuberculosis. Smaller alpha distances in active tuberculosis partly reflected shorter CDR3-alpha lengths.

This CDR3 is 11 amino acids long. Germline assignment: CDR1 SNHLY and CDR2 FYNNEI. V lost 3 bases, J lost 10 bases, and 8 bases lay in between. A note on this clone: Its matching antigen is unknown.

Libraries were prepared by immunoSEQ multiplex PCR; TCRdb keeps only in-frame clonotypes and omits some of them. The repertoire holds 30,000 to 40,000 clones, with about 89% as singletons. Specimen: PBMCs. The rearrangement uses TRBV2 and TRBJ2-3; weak D call: TRBD2 (5 bases). The TCR sequence derives from a donor aged 10-35 years with latent tuberculosis or without tuberculosis infection. The CDR3: CASSEDGAQYF. CDR3 bases: TGTGCCAGCAGTGAGGACGGGGCGCAGTATTTT.